The 13 T cell receptor beta chains below were found in one sample sequenced in a study of beta chain features in type 1 diabetes. Expressed TCRB transcripts were sequenced after all isolated RNA was converted to cDNA. TCRdb's copy holds only in-frame clones and misses some; the assay was immunoSEQ multiplex PCR. The sample carries over 500,000 clones, around 16% recorded once. Specimen: naive CD4+ T cells from blood. Receptors were obtained from a man between 18 and 35 years old in good health.

This clone has a handful of counts. The gene calls are TRBV9 and TRBJ2-1; D not certain. Germline V gene lookup returns CDR1 SGDLS and CDR2 YYNGEE. The CDR3 length is 14 residues. Trimming took off 1 base at V and 6 bases at J, with 11 bases between the two ends. Here the CDR3 reads CASSVLSTSNEQFF. CDR3 sequence (DNA): TGTGCCAGCAGCGTATTATCCACCAGCAATGAGCAGTTCTTC.

This clone occurred a few times. The chain combines TRBV19 with TRBJ1-4, with a weak D call TRBD1 (5 bases). The CDR3 length is 14 residues. V shed 9 bases and J shed 0 bases, with 11 bases lying between them. CDR1 and CDR2 from the germline V gene are LNHDA and SQIVND (reference sequence). The CDR3, as DNA: TGTGCCAGGCCGGGACGGACAACTAATGAAAAACTGTTTTTT. Translated, it gives CARPGRTTNEKLFF. The whole variable domain, filled in from reference TRBV19 and TRBJ1-4, reads DGGITQSPKYLFRKEGQNVTLSCEQNLNHDAMYWYRQDPGQGLRLIYYSQIVNDFQKGDIAEGYSVSREKKESFPLTVTSAQKNPTAFYLCARPGRTTNEKLFFGSGTQLSVL.

This clone has only a few counts. The rearrangement links TRBV7-9 to TRBJ1-2, with TRBD1 identical over 9 bases. The CDR3 extends over 15 amino acids. From germline, CDR1 is SEHNR and CDR2 FQNEAQ (reference sequence). V gave up 5 bases and J gave up 5 bases; unmatched junction bases: 9. CDR3 DNA: TGTGCCAGCAGCCAAGGACAGGGGCAGTGGTATGGCTACACCTTC. Protein sequence: CASSQGQGQWYGYTF. The variable domain in full, with the rest retrieved from reference TRBV7-9 and TRBJ1-2, is DTGVSQNPRHKITKRGQNVTFRCDPISEHNRLYWYRQTLGQGPEFLTYFQNEAQLEKSRLLSDRFSAERPKGSFSTLEIQRTEQGDSAMYLCASSQGQGQWYGYTFGSGTRLTVV.

This chain links TRBV9 with TRBJ1-2; D gene ambiguous. Trimming removed 0 bases at V and 8 bases at J, with 11 bases between. The CDR3 has 13 residues. Germline CDR1 and CDR2: SGDLS and YYNGEE. The CDR3 nucleotides read TGTGCCAGCAGCGTAGGGGTCGAGGACGGCTACACCTTC. Protein product: CASSVGVEDGYTF.

J is TRBJ1-3 and V is TRBV14; D gene ambiguous. CDR3 length: 11 residues. CDR1 and CDR2 (germline): SGHDN, FVKESK. V lost 3 bases and J 8 bases, leaving 5 bases between the germline ends. The CDR3 DNA reads as TGTGCCAGCAGCCACGCGGACACCATATATTTT. Encoded protein: CASSHADTIYF.

The J gene is TRBJ2-3, the V gene TRBV4-2, with D tentatively TRBD1 (5 bases). The V and J ends lost 0 bases and 1 base respectively, with 8 bases between them. The CDR3 covers 15 residues. Germline loops: CDR1 LGHNA, CDR2 YNFKEQ. As DNA, the CDR3 is TGTGCCAGCAGCCAAGACAGGGTCCGCACAGATACGCAGTATTTT. Its translation is CASSQDRVRTDTQYF.

This clone was detected a few times. This chain connects TRBV4-1 to TRBJ2-1; 10 nucleotides agree with TRBD2. This CDR3 has 18 residues. V gave up 5 bases and J gave up 7 bases; unmatched junction bases: 17. The germline V gene has CDR1 MGHRA and CDR2 YSYEKL. The CDR3 sequence is CASSTTNQREGRRNEQFF. The CDR3 coding sequence is TGCGCCAGCAGCACCACAAACCAGCGGGAGGGCCGTAGGAATGAGCAGTTCTTC.

In nucleotides, the CDR3 is TGTGCCACCAGCAGGACCACAGGGGCGGATGAAAAACTGTTTTTT. This codes for CATSRTTGADEKLFF. The V and J genes are TRBV15 and TRBJ1-4; 7 positions agree with TRBD1. There are 15 residues in the CDR3. V shed 3 bases, J shed 6 bases, and the junction held 7 bases outside the gene matches. In germline, CDR1 is LNHNV, CDR2 YYDKDF (reference sequence).

This sequence joins TRBV6-5 and TRBJ1-1, with a tentative D call TRBD1 (5 bases). Germline CDR1 is MNHEY and CDR2 is SVGAGI. The CDR3 runs to 15 residues. V lost 7 bases, J lost 4 bases, and 19 bases lay in between. CDR3 DNA sequence: TGTGCCAGCATTTCCCATGGGGGGAGGGTCACTGAAGCTTTCTTT. Residues: CASISHGGRVTEAFF.

The rearrangement joins TRBV5-4 to TRBJ1-2; the D gene is possibly TRBD1 (6 bases). The germline gives CDR1 SGHNT, CDR2 YYREEE (reference sequence). There are 14 residues in the CDR3. V was cut by 0 bases and J by 4 bases, with 10 bases left in between. CDR3 in DNA: TGTGCCAGCAGCTTGGCAGGGGACATCTATGGCTACACCTTC. Translating gives CASSLAGDIYGYTF.

J is TRBJ2-7 and V is TRBV5-1; D call uncertain. Germline V gives CDR1 SGHRS, CDR2 YFSETQ. The CDR3 extends over 14 amino acids. V was trimmed by 5 bases and J by 1 base, leaving 13 bases between them. The chain's CDR3 is CASRGLGSSYEQYF. CDR3 DNA sequence: TGCGCCAGCAGAGGTTTGGGTTCATCCTACGAGCAGTACTTC.

This chain uses TRBV6-4 with TRBJ2-1, with D possibly matching TRBD2 (5 bases). There are 13 residues in the CDR3. Germline CDR1 is MRHNA and CDR2 is SNTAGT. The V end lost 5 bases, the J end lost 9 bases, and 14 bases lay between the germline ends. The CDR3 nucleotides read TGTGCCAGCAGTTCACAACGGGAAGGTGAGCAGTTCTTC. This gives the protein CASSSQREGEQFF.

This clone was detected only a few times. This CDR3 is CASSIIQNIFSNQPQHF. In DNA, the CDR3 is TGTGCCAGTAGTATCATCCAGAATATCTTTAGCAATCAGCCCCAGCATTTT. The chain joins TRBV19 to TRBJ1-5; D not certain. Germline values: CDR1 LNHDA, CDR2 SQIVND (reference sequence). The CDR3 spans 17 residues. The V end was cut by 3 bases, the J end by 0 bases, with 15 bases between.